This T cell receptor (beta chain) was profiled in a study of identifying expanded T cells in peripheral blood. Germline CDR1 SGHTA, CDR2 FQGNSA. This CDR3 contains 15 residues. With 4 bases clipped from V and 1 base from J, the junction kept 4 bases outside the gene matches. TCRdb keeps only in-frame clones here, not all; method: immunoSEQ multiplex PCR. The repertoire holds about 85,000 clones, with around 89% as singletons. The sequence was collected from a person aged 18 to 69 in good health. This chain links TRBV7-2 with TRBJ2-5; 9 nucleotides agree with TRBD1. Sequencing used blood. As DNA, the CDR3 is TGTGCCAGCAGCTCGGGACAGGGAATCCAAGAGACCCAGTACTTC. Protein: CASSSGQGIQETQYF.